This entry describes one TCR beta chain. Measured with immunoSEQ multiplex PCR; TCRdb has only the in-frame clones, and not every one. The sample contains some 250,000 clones, 75% to 90% of which appear only once. Germline V gene sequence: CDR1 MDHEN, CDR2 SYDVKM. Trimming took 7 bases from V and 0 from J, leaving 13 bases between them. This CDR3 is built from 14 residues. The sample comes from a study of blood T cell repertoires in COVID-19. About the research overall: The cDNA or gDNA used as material had been derived from T cells, B-cell-depleted T cells, or PBMCs.

The chain links TRBV28 to TRBJ2-7; tentatively, D is TRBD1 (6 bases). The sample comprised PBMCs or T cells enriched from blood (not recorded which). This sequence was found in a man in his forties who had recovered from COVID-19. Here the CDR3 reads CASKTGVSSYEQYF. The CDR3 DNA is TGTGCCAGCAAGACAGGCGTGAGCTCCTACGAGCAGTACTTC.